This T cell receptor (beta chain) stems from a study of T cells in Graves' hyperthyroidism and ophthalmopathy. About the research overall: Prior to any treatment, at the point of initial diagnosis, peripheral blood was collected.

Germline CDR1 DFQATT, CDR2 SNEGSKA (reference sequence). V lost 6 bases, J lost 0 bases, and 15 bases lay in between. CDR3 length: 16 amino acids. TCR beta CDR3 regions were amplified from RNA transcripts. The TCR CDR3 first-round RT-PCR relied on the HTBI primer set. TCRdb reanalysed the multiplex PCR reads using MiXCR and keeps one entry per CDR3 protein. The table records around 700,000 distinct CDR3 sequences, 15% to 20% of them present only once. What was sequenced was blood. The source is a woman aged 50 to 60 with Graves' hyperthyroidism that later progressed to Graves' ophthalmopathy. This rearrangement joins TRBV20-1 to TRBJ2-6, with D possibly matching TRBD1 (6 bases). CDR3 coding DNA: TGCAGTGCCTCGACAGGTCTCTTCTCTGGGGCCAACGTCCTGACTTTC. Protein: CSASTGLFSGANVLTF.